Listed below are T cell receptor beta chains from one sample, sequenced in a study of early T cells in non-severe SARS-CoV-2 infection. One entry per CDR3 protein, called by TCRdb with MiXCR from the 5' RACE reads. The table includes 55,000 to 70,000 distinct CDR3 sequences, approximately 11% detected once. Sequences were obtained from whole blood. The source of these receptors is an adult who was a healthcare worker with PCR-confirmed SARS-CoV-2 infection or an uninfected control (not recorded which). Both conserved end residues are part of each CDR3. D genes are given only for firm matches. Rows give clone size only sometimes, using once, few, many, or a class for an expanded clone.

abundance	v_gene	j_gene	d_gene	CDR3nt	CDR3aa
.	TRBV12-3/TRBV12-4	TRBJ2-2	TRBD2	TGTGCCAGCAGTTCCCGGAAGGCGGGAGAGGCCGGGGAGCTGTTTTTT	CASSSRKAGEAGELFF
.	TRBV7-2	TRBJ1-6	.	TGTGCCAGCGGGCCCACATATAATTCACCCCTCCACTTT	CASGPTYNSPLHF
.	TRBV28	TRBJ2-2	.	TGTGCCAGCAAGGGCGGGACGTACACCGGGGAGCTGTTTTTT	CASKGGTYTGELFF
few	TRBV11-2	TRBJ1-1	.	TGTGCCAGCAGCTTAGTGTGGGGGTCAGTGAACACTGAAGCTTTCTTT	CASSLVWGSVNTEAFF
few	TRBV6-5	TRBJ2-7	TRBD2	TGTGCCAGCAGTCGGACTAGCGGGGGCACCTACGAGCAGTACTTC	CASSRTSGGTYEQYF
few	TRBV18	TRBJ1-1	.	TGTGCCAGCTCACCCAACAGGGATAGGACTGAAGCTTTCTTT	CASSPNRDRTEAFF
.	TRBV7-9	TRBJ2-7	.	TGTGCCAGCAGCTTAGACGGGAGATCCTACGAGCAGTACTTC	CASSLDGRSYEQYF
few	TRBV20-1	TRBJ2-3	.	TGCAGTGTCCGGAGTAGTGAGGCAGATACGCAGTATTTT	CSVRSSEADTQYF
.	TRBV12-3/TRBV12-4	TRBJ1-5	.	TGTGCCAGCAGTCGGGACCGCCAGCCCCAGCATTTT	CASSRDRQPQHF
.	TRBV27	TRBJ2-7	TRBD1	TGTGCCAGCAGTTTATGGGGGACAGGACCCTACGAGCAGTACTTC	CASSLWGTGPYEQYF
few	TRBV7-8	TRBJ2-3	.	TGTGCCAGCAGCTCATTAGTATCGGGGGATACGCAGTATTTT	CASSSLVSGDTQYF
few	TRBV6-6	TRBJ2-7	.	TGTGCCAGCAGTTATTCGACTGACTCCTACGAGCAGTACTTC	CASSYSTDSYEQYF
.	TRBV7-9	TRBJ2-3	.	TGTGCCAGCAGCACTGCCCGGCAATCGGATACGCAGTATTTT	CASSTARQSDTQYF
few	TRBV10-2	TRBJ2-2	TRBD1	TGCGCCACGTCAGGGGGCGGCGGGGAGCTGTTTTTT	CATSGGGGELFF
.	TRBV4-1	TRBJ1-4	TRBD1	TGCGCCAGCGCAAAGGACAGGGGGCCTGAAAAACTGTTTTTT	CASAKDRGPEKLFF
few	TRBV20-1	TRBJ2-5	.	TGCAGTGCTAGAGAGCCCGGGGCAGAGACCCAGTACTTC	CSAREPGAETQYF
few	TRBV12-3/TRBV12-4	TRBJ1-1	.	TGTGCCAGCAGTCCGGGGGCCCTGAACACTGAAGCTTTCTTT	CASSPGALNTEAFF
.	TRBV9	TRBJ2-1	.	TGTGCCAGCAGCGTAATCGGCGGGACTTACAATGAGCAGTTCTTC	CASSVIGGTYNEQFF
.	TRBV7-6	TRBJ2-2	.	TGTGCCAGCAGCTTAAGCTTTCCAGCAACCGGGGAGCTGTTTTTT	CASSLSFPATGELFF
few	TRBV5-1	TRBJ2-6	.	TGCGCCAGCAGCCTGCGATGGGACGGCGGAGGCTCTGGGGCCAACGTCCTGACTTTC	CASSLRWDGGGSGANVLTF
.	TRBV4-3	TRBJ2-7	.	TGCGCCAGCAGCCAAGATCATCCGGGACCGTCCTACGAGCAGTACTTC	CASSQDHPGPSYEQYF
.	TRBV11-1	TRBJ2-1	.	TGTGCCAGCTCCCCCAGCGGGCGCAATGAGCAGTTCTTC	CASSPSGRNEQFF